The T cell receptor (beta chain) described here comes from a study of blood T cell repertoires in COVID-19. Between the trimmed V and J ends, which lost 3 bases and 4 bases, there was a span of 7 bases. The CDR3 loop spans 13 amino acids. Germline values: CDR1 MDHEN, CDR2 SYDVKM. Sequenced by immunoSEQ multiplex PCR; TCRdb stores in-frame clones only, minus some. Of approximately 88,000 clones in the sample, roughly 80% were seen once. The receptor's source is an older man with COVID-19, enrolled during active disease. The chain has TRBV28 and TRBJ1-5; D is unclear. The sequenced sample was peripheral blood. In nucleotides, the CDR3 is TGTGCCAGCAGTTTCACGGTTAATCAGCCCCAGCATTTT. Translating gives CASSFTVNQPQHF.